This T cell receptor (beta chain) was documented in a study of blood T cell repertoires in COVID-19. Original methodology: Cell counts per sample came from amplifying reference gene primers. The data were produced by immunoSEQ multiplex PCR, yet TCRdb's version contains in-frame clones alone and is incomplete. V and J calls and clone size are as listed in that table; D and trimming were resolved from the DNA. The table records about 210,000 clones, about 91% of them present only once. Trimming shortened V by 1 base and J by 6 bases, and 25 bases separated the two germline ends. The CDR3 has 18 residues. Germline CDR1 SGHDN, CDR2 FVKESK.

The sequenced sample consisted of peripheral blood. This TCR was recovered from a man between 18 and 29 years old with active or convalescent COVID-19. This sequence joins TRBV14 and TRBJ2-7, with D maybe TRBD2 (5 bases). The CDR3 nucleotides are TGTGCCAGCAGCCAAGCGTCCCTCCCCAGGCGGGTTGAGGTCGAGCAGTACTTC. Protein product: CASSQASLPRRVEVEQYF. The variable domain in full, completed from reference TRBV14 and TRBJ2-7, reads EAGVTQFPSHSVIEKGQTVTLRCDPISGHDNLYWYRRVMGKEIKFLLHFVKESKQDESGMPNNRFLAERTGGTYSTLKVQPAELEDSGVYFCASSQASLPRRVEVEQYFGPGTRLTVT.